This T cell receptor beta chain was retrieved from a study of tumor-infiltrating lymphocytes in glioblastoma multiforme. TCR beta libraries were built from RNA through three nested multiplex PCR rounds using modified ARM-PCR. TCRB cDNA was made from 0.4 to 0.65 ug total RNA. No unique molecular identifiers were described for these TCRB libraries. TCRdb called the multiplex PCR reads again in MiXCR, with one record for every CDR3 protein. The sample has about 8,400 distinct CDR3 sequences; 65% to 75% are singletons. Germline V lookup: CDR1 DFQATT, CDR2 SNEGSKA (reference sequence). The length of the CDR3 is 14 residues. Notes on this clonotype: Its antigen is undetermined.

Study conclusions and caveats: Just one glioblastoma patient contributed to the TCR-mutation comparison. Functional subtype sorting of these T cells was not performed.

The TCR sequence derives from a male donor with glioblastoma. This rearrangement joins TRBV20-1 to TRBJ2-1, with D tentatively TRBD1 or TRBD2 (5 bases each). The sample comprised brain tumor tissue. The DNA of the CDR3 is TGCAGCACTAGAGATAAGGCAGGGCTGTATGAGCAGTTCTTC. This sequence encodes CSTRDKAGLYEQFF.